A selection of T cell receptor beta chains follows, all from one sample in a study of blood T cell repertoires in COVID-19. Only in-frame clones appear in the TCRdb table, and some are missing; sequencing was by immunoSEQ multiplex PCR. Of roughly 180,000 clones listed, roughly 92% are singletons. The specimen sequenced was peripheral blood. Receptors originate from a man aged 30 to 39 with COVID-19, enrolled during active disease. Both conserved end residues are part of each CDR3. The D gene is left open where the match is weak. The size entry is marked missing in some rows and otherwise reads once, few, many or a size class.

clone_size	v_call	j_call	d_call	cdr3_aa	cdr3_nt
-	TRBV6-5	TRBJ1-5	TRBD1	CASNVGQGTNQPQHF	TGTGCCAGCAATGTAGGACAGGGAACGAATCAGCCCCAGCATTTT
-	TRBV5-1	TRBJ1-2	-	CASSFSDKIRGYTF	TGCGCCAGCAGCTTTTCAGACAAAATTAGGGGCTACACCTTC
-	TRBV7-2	TRBJ1-3	-	CASSRDRGNTIYF	TGTGCCAGCAGCCGAGACAGGGGAAACACCATATATTTT
-	TRBV15	TRBJ1-1	TRBD1	CATSRGQGTEAFF	TGTGCCACCAGCAGAGGACAGGGCACTGAAGCTTTCTTT
-	TRBV18	TRBJ2-3	TRBD2	CASSPSGGTDTQYF	TGTGCCAGCTCTCCCAGCGGGGGCACAGATACGCAGTATTTT
-	TRBV12-2	TRBJ1-3	-	CASRPRDREEGNTIYF	TGTGCAAGTCGCCCCCGGGACAGGGAGGAAGGAAACACCATATATTTT
-	TRBV2	TRBJ1-6	-	CASSPVPWKENSPLHF	TGTGCCAGCAGTCCAGTACCTTGGAAGGAGAATTCACCCCTCCACTTT
-	TRBV5-1	TRBJ2-1	TRBD2	CASGASGGTSSYNEQFF	TGCGCCAGCGGAGCTAGCGGGGGGACAAGCTCCTACAATGAGCAGTTCTTC
-	TRBV13	TRBJ1-3	-	CASSPGGDYSGNTIYF	TGTGCCAGCAGCCCAGGCGGGGACTATTCAGGAAACACCATATATTTT
-	TRBV27	TRBJ1-1	-	CASRGRGGASEAFF	TGTGCCAGCCGCGGTCGGGGGGGCGCATCGGAAGCTTTCTTT
-	TRBV6-5	TRBJ2-5	TRBD2	CASRGTSGPGAQYF	TGTGCCAGCAGGGGGACTAGCGGTCCGGGGGCCCAGTACTTC
-	TRBV9	TRBJ1-1	-	CASSVGGQMNTEAFF	TGTGCCAGCAGCGTAGGAGGGCAAATGAACACTGAAGCTTTCTTT
-	TRBV19	TRBJ1-2	-	CASSRSGASNYGYTF	TGTGCCAGTAGTCGTTCAGGGGCCTCTAACTATGGCTACACCTTC
-	TRBV5-4	TRBJ1-1	TRBD1	CASSPEGQGAQAFF	TGTGCCAGCAGCCCGGAGGGACAGGGGGCTCAAGCTTTCTTT
-	TRBV29-1	TRBJ1-4	-	CSVAGIFGEKLFF	TGCAGCGTTGCAGGGATTTTTGGTGAAAAACTGTTTTTT
-	TRBV6-1	TRBJ1-1	-	CASSEHGNTEAFF	TGTGCCAGCAGTGAACACGGGAACACTGAAGCTTTCTTT
-	TRBV5-4	TRBJ1-3	-	CASSLMDNSGNTIYF	TGTGCCAGCAGCTTGATGGACAACTCTGGAAACACCATATATTTT
-	TRBV6-6	TRBJ1-1	TRBD1	CASSSLTGAAEAFF	TGTGCCAGCAGTTCCCTGACAGGGGCGGCTGAAGCTTTCTTT
-	TRBV19	TRBJ1-2	TRBD1	CASSGQGNYGYTF	TGTGCCAGTAGCGGACAGGGGAACTATGGCTACACCTTC
few	TRBV5-1	TRBJ2-2	-	CASSLSSRSPRLAGELFF	TGCGCCAGCAGCTTGAGTAGTCGGAGCCCTAGGCTAGCCGGGGAGCTGTTTTTT
-	TRBV5-1	TRBJ1-1	TRBD1	CASSLTGGNTEAFF	TGCGCCAGCAGCTTGACAGGGGGGAACACTGAAGCTTTCTTT
-	TRBV2	TRBJ2-5	TRBD2	CASSWTSGVQETQYF	TGTGCCAGCAGTTGGACTAGCGGGGTCCAAGAGACCCAGTACTTC
-	TRBV3-1/TRBV3-2	TRBJ2-7	-	CASSQDPGLSYEQYF	TGTGCCAGCAGCCAAGATCCGGGACTGTCCTACGAGCAGTACTTC
-	TRBV7-9	TRBJ1-1	-	CASKRAGMNTEAFF	TGTGCCAGCAAAAGGGCGGGAATGAACACTGAAGCTTTCTTT